This T cell receptor (beta chain) was sequenced in a study of CXCR3-negative and CXCR3-positive naive CD8 T cells. As concerns this clonotype: Its target is unknown.

CDR3 length equals 14 residues. Per the germline V gene, CDR1 is MNHEY and CDR2 is SVGEGT. The method, 5' RACE with UMI labels, was used to prepare the TRB cDNA libraries. With the 5' RACE reads reprocessed, TCRdb shows one record per CDR3 protein and no DNA. This repertoire includes about 130,000 distinct CDR3 sequences. Whole-study findings and limits: Similar levels of surface CD5 were seen between naive subsets; TCR strength was inferred from TRB CDR3 properties. CXCR3-expressing naive cells carried TRB CDR3s more hydrophobic than those of CXCR3-negative naive cells. Both naive subsets showed comparably high diversity, and memory CD8+ cells showed much lower diversity.

The J gene is TRBJ2-7, the V gene TRBV6-2 or TRBV6-3; without DNA, the TCRdb call of TRBD1 cannot be checked. Sequenced input: naive CXCR3- CD8+ T cells from blood. Noted subset: CD45RO-CCR7+CD27+CD95- naive CD8+ T cells lacking CXCR3 (TNR3-). This clonotype was sampled from a human donor in good health. Some clones in this sample may be carry-over from other donors' samples. The CDR3 loop reads CASSHGQGADEQYF.